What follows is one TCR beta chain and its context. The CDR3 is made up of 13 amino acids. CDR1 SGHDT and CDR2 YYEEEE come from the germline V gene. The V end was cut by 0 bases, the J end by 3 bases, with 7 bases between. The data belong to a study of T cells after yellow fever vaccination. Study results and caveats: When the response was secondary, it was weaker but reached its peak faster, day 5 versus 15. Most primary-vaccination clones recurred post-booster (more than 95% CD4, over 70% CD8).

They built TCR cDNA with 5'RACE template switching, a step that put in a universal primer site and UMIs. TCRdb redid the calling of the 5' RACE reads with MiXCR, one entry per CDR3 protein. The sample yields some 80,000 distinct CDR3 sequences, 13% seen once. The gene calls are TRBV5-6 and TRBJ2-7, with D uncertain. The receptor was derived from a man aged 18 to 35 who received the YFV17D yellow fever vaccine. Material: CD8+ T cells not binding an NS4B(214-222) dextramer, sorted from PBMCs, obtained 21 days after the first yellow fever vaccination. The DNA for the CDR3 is TGTGCCAGCAGCTTGGGGCCGAACTACGAGCAGTACTTC. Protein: CASSLGPNYEQYF.